The 23 T cell receptor beta chains listed next were all sequenced from one sample in a study of T cells in Graves' hyperthyroidism and ophthalmopathy. Amplification of TCR beta CDR3 regions used RNA as the template. When the TCR CDR3 underwent first-round RT-PCR, the HTBI primer set was used. Using its own MiXCR run on the multiplex PCR reads, TCRdb lists one record per CDR3 protein. The sample gives about 410,000 distinct CDR3 sequences, under 15% of which show up once; approximately 13% is in the top ten. Specimen: blood. The receptors come from a man younger than 35 with Graves' ophthalmopathy.

This clonotype was counted ten times or more. DNA of the CDR3: TGCAGTGCCCCGGGACTAGCGGGCTACAATGAGCAGTTCTTC. Amino acid sequence: CSAPGLAGYNEQFF. The V and J genes are TRBV20-1 and TRBJ2-1; 12 positions match TRBD2. Germline V CDR1 and CDR2: DFQATT, SNEGSKA (reference sequence). The V gene end was trimmed by 6 bases and the J gene end by 3 bases; junction bases not matched to a gene: 3. The CDR3 totals 14 residues.

This clonotype was recorded at least ten times. V usage is TRBV11-3 and J usage is TRBJ1-5; D unclear. V was pared by 1 base and J by 7 bases, with 5 bases between. The CDR3 is made up of 12 amino acids. CDR1 is SGHNT, CDR2 YENEEA, per germline. The CDR3 DNA sequence: TGTGCCAGCAGCTTAGGTTCCCAGCCCCAGCATTTT. This translates into CASSLGSQPQHF.

In its sample, this clonotype was seen many times. The rearrangement joins TRBV2 to TRBJ2-7, with 10 bases identical to TRBD2. With 8 bases clipped from V and 5 bases from J, the junction kept 12 bases outside the gene matches. The CDR3 extends over 15 amino acids. Germline CDR1 reads SNHLY; CDR2 reads FYNNEI. CDR3: CASGLAGALVDEQYF. The CDR3 DNA reads TGTGCCAGCGGTCTAGCGGGGGCCCTCGTGGACGAGCAGTACTTC.

The chain links TRBV30 to TRBJ1-2; maybe TRBD1 (5 bases). Trimming shortened V by 0 bases and J by 4 bases, and 9 bases separated the two germline ends. The CDR3 extends over 13 amino acids. Germline values: CDR1 GTSNPN, CDR2 SVGIG (reference sequence). CDR3 DNA: TGTGCCTGGAGTGTATCCGGGGGCTATGGCTACACCTTC. Protein sequence: CAWSVSGGYGYTF.

This clonotype was seen many times. The chain couples TRBV30 to TRBJ2-3; D is unclear. The germline gives CDR1 GTSNPN, CDR2 SVGIG (reference sequence). Between the trimmed V and J ends, which lost 2 bases and 3 bases, there was a span of 12 bases. The CDR3 has 14 amino acids. The CDR3 DNA reads TGTGCCTGGAGTCAGGCCCCCCGAACAGATACGCAGTATTTT. Protein sequence: CAWSQAPRTDTQYF.

This clonotype was detected ten times or more. The chain joins TRBV11-2 to TRBJ2-1; possibly TRBD2 for D (5 bases). Germline CDR1 reads SGHAT; CDR2 reads FQNNGV. The V and J ends lost 1 base and 5 bases respectively, with 15 bases between them. The CDR3 length is 16 residues. The CDR3 sequence: CASSLGTLLANNEQFF. CDR3 nucleotides: TGTGCCAGCAGCTTAGGTACGCTGCTAGCTAACAATGAGCAGTTCTTC.

J is TRBJ2-6 and V is TRBV5-1; D not certain. Trimming took 4 bases from V and 0 from J, leaving 5 bases between them. Germline CDR1 reads SGHRS; CDR2 reads YFSETQ. The CDR3 length is 14 residues. The CDR3 region is CASSIFSGANVLTF. CDR3 bases: TGCGCCAGCAGCATTTTCTCTGGGGCCAACGTCCTGACTTTC.

This clonotype was observed many times. This sequence joins TRBV7-2 and TRBJ2-1; D is undetermined. The V end was cut by 0 bases, the J end by 7 bases, with 13 bases between. The germline CDR1 and CDR2 sequences are SGHTA and FQGNSA. The length of the CDR3 is 15 residues. CDR3: CASSLAGSVVNEQFF. CDR3 DNA: TGTGCCAGCAGCTTAGCCGGCTCAGTGGTAAATGAGCAGTTCTTC.

Of note for this clonotype: Possible read error: a much larger clone is one base away. This rearrangement joins TRBV10-3 to TRBJ1-5, with no clear D. V lost 5 bases, J lost 7 bases, and 9 bases lay in between. Per germline, CDR1 ENHRY and CDR2 SYGVKD. The CDR3 covers 12 residues. In DNA, the CDR3 is TGTGCCATCAGTTATGCCAGGCAGCCCCAGCATTTT. The encoded protein is CAISYARQPQHF.

This clonotype was observed at least ten times. This chain uses TRBV12-3 or TRBV12-4 with TRBJ1-5; D gene unclear. The CDR3 spans 15 residues. V gave up 5 bases and J gave up 0 bases, with 11 bases separating them. CDR3 loop: CASSGRQNSNQPQHF. The DNA of the CDR3 is TGTGCCAGCAGTGGACGTCAGAATAGCAATCAGCCCCAGCATTTT.

In this sample, this clonotype turned up many times. The rearrangement joins TRBV2 to TRBJ2-2; 8 nucleotides line up with TRBD1. The CDR3 runs to 16 residues. The V and J ends lost 6 bases and 1 base, in that order; junction bases with no gene match: 7. The V gene's germline CDR1 is SNHLY and CDR2 FYNNEI. The CDR3 nucleotides are TGTGCCAGCAGGGGACAGGCCAGACAGAACACCGGGGAGCTGTTTTTT. Its protein is CASRGQARQNTGELFF.

This clonotype occurred many times. This sequence joins TRBV6-5 and TRBJ1-1; TRBD1 is a possible D gene (5 bases). The V and J ends lost 2 bases and 5 bases respectively, with 15 bases between them. In germline, CDR1 is MNHEY, CDR2 SVGAGI. This CDR3 comprises 15 residues. CDR3 protein: CASSYGGEVGTEAFF. CDR3 coding DNA: TGTGCCAGCAGTTACGGGGGGGAGGTTGGAACTGAAGCTTTCTTT.

This clonotype was detected only a few times. CDR3 in DNA: TGTGCCAGCAGCCTTATATCGGGGGAGGGCACCGGGGAGCTGTTTTTT. Translating it yields CASSLISGEGTGELFF. The chain recombines TRBV27 with TRBJ2-2, with 7 bases lining up with TRBD2. Germline CDR1 and CDR2: MNHEY and SMNVEV (reference sequence). The CDR3 totals 16 residues. J lost 4 bases, V lost 6 bases, and 11 bases had no gene match.

This clonotype was recorded many times. In DNA, the CDR3 is TGTGCCAGCAGCCAAGCTGTGGCAGGGGCTCAGCCCCAGCATTTT. Translation gives CASSQAVAGAQPQHF. The V and J genes are TRBV4-2 and TRBJ1-5; weak D call: TRBD1 (6 bases). Germline V lookup: CDR1 LGHNA, CDR2 YNFKEQ. Trimming left V 1 base short and J 6 bases short, with 13 bases between. This CDR3 has 15 amino acids.

The table lists this clonotype with a few counts. The rearrangement joins TRBV29-1 to TRBJ1-2; D may be TRBD1 (5 bases). CDR3 size: 13 residues. The V end lost 5 bases, the J end lost 4 bases, and 14 bases lay between the germline ends. Germline CDR1 and CDR2: SQVTM and ANQGSEA. This CDR3 is CSVTRGVPYGYTF. In DNA, the CDR3 is TGCAGCGTTACCCGAGGGGTACCCTATGGCTACACCTTC.

Turning to this clonotype: This may be a read error, as it is one base from a much larger clone. This CDR3 is missing its conserved last phenylalanine or tryptophan, likely due to a read error. This chain uses TRBV20-1 with TRBJ2-7; D unclear. Germline lookup yields CDR1 DFQATT and CDR2 SNEGSKA (reference sequence). Trimming pared 3 bases from V and 3 bases from J, leaving 15 bases between. The length of the CDR3 is 14 residues. This CDR3 is CSARPTLSDYEQYL. DNA for the CDR3: TGCAGTGCTAGGCCGACCCTCTCCGACTACGAGCAGTACTTA.

This clonotype has at least ten counts. The V gene is TRBV3-1, the J gene TRBJ1-5; D is uncertain. The V gene's germline CDR1 is LGHDT and CDR2 YNNKEL (reference sequence). The CDR3 is 15 residues long. V was pared by 1 base and J by 0 bases, with 7 bases between. CDR3 bases: TGTGCCAGCAGCCAAGGGCCCTATAGCAATCAGCCCCAGCATTTT. Its translation: CASSQGPYSNQPQHF.

The chain has TRBV18 and TRBJ1-1; D is unclear. Germline CDR1 and CDR2: KGHSH and LQKENI. The CDR3 is 15 residues long. V was clipped by 7 bases and J by 0 bases, with 15 bases between them. CDR3 DNA sequence: TGTGCCAGCTTGCCACCTGGCCGGCTGAACACTGAAGCTTTCTTT. It is translated as CASLPPGRLNTEAFF. The complete variable domain, with remaining parts taken from reference TRBV18 and TRBJ1-1, reads NAGVMQNPRHLVRRRGQEARLRCSPMKGHSHVYWYRQLPEEGLKFMVYLQKENIIDESGMPKERFSAEFPKEGPSILRIQQVVRGDSAAYFCASLPPGRLNTEAFFGQGTRLTVV.

This clonotype was recorded at least ten times. The chain combines TRBV2 with TRBJ1-2; a weak D match, TRBD1 (5 bases). From germline, CDR1 is SNHLY and CDR2 FYNNEI. The V end was cut by 8 bases, the J end by 5 bases, with 12 bases between. CDR3 length equals 12 residues. For the CDR3, the DNA is TGTGCCAGCCTCGGGGGGGGGTATGGCTACACCTTC. Its translation: CASLGGGYGYTF. Complete variable domain (other parts from reference TRBV2 and TRBJ1-2): EPEVTQTPSHQVTQMGQEVILRCVPISNHLYFYWYRQILGQKVEFLVSFYNNEISEKSEIFDDQFSVERPDGSNFTLKIRSTKLEDSAMYFCASLGGGYGYTFGSGTRLTVV.

This sequence joins TRBV20-1 and TRBJ2-3, with D hard to call. This CDR3 region has 14 residues. The germline gives CDR1 DFQATT, CDR2 SNEGSKA (reference sequence). V was pared by 6 bases and J by 0 bases, with 13 bases between. The CDR3: CSASRRSSTDTQYF. The CDR3 region has the DNA TGCAGTGCCTCAAGGCGGTCTAGCACAGATACGCAGTATTTT.

This clonotype was seen many times. The J gene is TRBJ2-7, the V gene TRBV5-1, with 9 positions matching TRBD1. Germline V gives CDR1 SGHRS, CDR2 YFSETQ. V lost 4 bases, J lost 1 base, and 9 bases stayed unmatched. This CDR3 has 16 amino acids. The CDR3 protein is CASSESGTGISYEQYF. The CDR3 DNA reads as TGCGCCAGCAGCGAATCCGGGACAGGGATTTCCTACGAGCAGTACTTC.

This clonotype was counted many times. The CDR3 here is CSARASPRRESFYGYTF. The CDR3 DNA reads as TGCAGTGCTAGAGCCAGCCCCCGGAGAGAATCTTTTTATGGCTACACCTTC. The chain is built from TRBV20-1 and TRBJ1-2; D gene uncertain. Germline V lookup: CDR1 DFQATT, CDR2 SNEGSKA (reference sequence). The CDR3 has 17 amino acids. V lost 1 base and J lost 5, with 23 bases in between.

The chain employs TRBV19 and TRBJ2-1, with unresolved D. Germline CDR1 reads LNHDA; CDR2 reads SQIVND (reference sequence). The CDR3 is made up of 15 amino acids. Trimming removed 7 bases at V and 1 base at J, with 14 bases between. The DNA for the CDR3 is TGTGCCAGTACCCCGGACGGGTTATCCTACAATGAGCAGTTCTTC. It yields the protein CASTPDGLSYNEQFF.